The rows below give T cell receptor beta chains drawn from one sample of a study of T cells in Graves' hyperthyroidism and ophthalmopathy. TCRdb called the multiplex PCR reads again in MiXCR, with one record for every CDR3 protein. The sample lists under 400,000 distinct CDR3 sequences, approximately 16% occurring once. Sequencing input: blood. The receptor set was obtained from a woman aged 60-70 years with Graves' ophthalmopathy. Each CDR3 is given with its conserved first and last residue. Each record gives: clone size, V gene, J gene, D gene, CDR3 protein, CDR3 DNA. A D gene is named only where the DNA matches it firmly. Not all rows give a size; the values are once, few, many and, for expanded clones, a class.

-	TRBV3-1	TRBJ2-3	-	CASSQEIPGRVWDTQYF	TGTGCCAGCAGCCAAGAGATTCCGGGAAGGGTCTGGGATACGCAGTATTTT
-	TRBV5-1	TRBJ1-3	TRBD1	CASSQGTVSGNTIYF	TGCGCCAGCAGCCAGGGGACAGTCTCTGGAAACACCATATATTTT
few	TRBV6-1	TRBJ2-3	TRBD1	CASGRQGASTDTQYF	TGTGCCAGCGGCCGTCAGGGGGCGAGCACAGATACGCAGTATTTT
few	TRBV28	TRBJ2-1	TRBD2	CASSTRTSGNYNEQFF	TGTGCCAGCAGCACCCGGACTAGCGGAAACTACAATGAGCAGTTCTTC
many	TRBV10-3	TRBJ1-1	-	CAISESAVGTEAFF	TGTGCCATCAGTGAGTCGGCAGTGGGCACTGAAGCTTTCTTT
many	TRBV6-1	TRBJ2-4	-	CASSPLKVSAKNIQYF	TGTGCCAGCAGCCCATTAAAGGTCTCGGCCAAAAACATTCAGTACTTC
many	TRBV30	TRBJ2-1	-	CACTSRAAEDEQFF	TGTGCCTGTACCTCCCGGGCGGCTGAGGATGAGCAGTTCTTC
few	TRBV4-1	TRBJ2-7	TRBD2	CASSQSASGRYEQYF	TGCGCCAGCAGCCAATCGGCTAGCGGGAGATACGAGCAGTACTTC
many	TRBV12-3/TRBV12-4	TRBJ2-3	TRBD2	CASSTIAGGSTDTQYF	TGTGCCAGCAGCACCATAGCGGGAGGTAGCACAGATACGCAGTATTTT
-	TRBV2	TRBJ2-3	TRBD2	CASSEIAGVGDTQYF	TGTGCCAGCAGTGAAATAGCGGGAGTCGGGGATACGCAGTATTTT
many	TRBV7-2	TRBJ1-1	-	CASSLVRAEAFF	TGTGCCAGCAGCTTAGTTAGGGCTGAAGCTTTCTTT
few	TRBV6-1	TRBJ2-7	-	CASSAPDGGGNEQYF	TGTGCCAGCAGCGCTCCGGATGGAGGTGGGAACGAGCAGTACTTC
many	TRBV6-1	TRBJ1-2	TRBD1	CASIIDRADGYTF	TGTGCCAGCATTATTGACAGGGCTGATGGCTACACCTTC
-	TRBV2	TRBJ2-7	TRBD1	CASRGGQGSVEQYF	TGTGCCAGCAGGGGGGGACAGGGATCGGTCGAGCAGTACTTC
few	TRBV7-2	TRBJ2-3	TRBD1	CASSRDRGLTDTQYF	TGTGCCAGCAGCCGGGACAGGGGATTGACAGATACGCAGTATTTT
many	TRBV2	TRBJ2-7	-	CASSETGWSYEQYF	TGTGCCAGCAGTGAAACAGGATGGTCCTACGAGCAGTACTTC
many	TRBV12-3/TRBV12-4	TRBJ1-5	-	CASSLGNQPQHF	TGTGCCAGCAGCTTAGGAAATCAGCCCCAGCATTTT
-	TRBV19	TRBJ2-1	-	CASSIDQAGPSNEQFF	TGTGCCAGTAGTATAGATCAGGCAGGCCCAAGCAATGAGCAGTTCTTC